A selection of T cell receptor beta chains follows, all from one sample in a study of cytomegalovirus exposure and HLA in healthy donors. Repertoires were generated with immunoSEQ multiplex PCR, while TCRdb's copy carries only in-frame clones and drops some. The sample lists 250,000 to 300,000 clones; roughly 90% were seen once. What was sequenced was PBMCs. These TCRs come from a woman aged 18-29 years in good health and CMV-seronegative. CDR3s include the opening cysteine and the closing phenylalanine or tryptophan.

j_gene | v_gene | CDR3aa
TRBJ2-1 | TRBV29-1 | CSNRQGGNEQFF
TRBJ2-3 | TRBV5-1 | CASSLEIDSTDTQYF
TRBJ2-3 | TRBV11-2 | CASSLGYRDTQYF
TRBJ1-2 | TRBV6-5 | CASSPDSNYGYTF
TRBJ2-3 | TRBV7-2 | CASSLGLRGSTDTQYF
TRBJ2-1 | TRBV18 | CASSRRAGTSGDNEQFF
TRBJ2-2 | TRBV7-9 | CASSFREATGELFF
TRBJ1-1 | TRBV9 | CASSPRQVLTEAFF
TRBJ1-3 | TRBV19 | CASSARQALSGNTIYF
TRBJ1-4 | TRBV28 | CASRTTGVTEKLFF
TRBJ2-3 | TRBV6-4 | CASSYSLVDTQYF
TRBJ1-1 | TRBV9 | CASSKYRVSSEAFF
TRBJ2-3 | TRBV2 | CAVSTRRLAGGTDTQYF
TRBJ1-5 | TRBV7-6 | CASSPDGGLGQPQHF
TRBJ1-3 | TRBV7-2 | CASSFVPAYSGNTIYF
TRBJ2-7 | TRBV7-8 | CASSFPRIRTYEQYF
TRBJ2-3 | TRBV4-1 | CASSQGPWRGGQTDTQYF
TRBJ2-2 | TRBV27 | CASSLPLAEAGELFF
TRBJ2-7 | TRBV11-2 | CASSLQVQTGEQYF
TRBJ2-2 | TRBV6-1 | CASSGTTGTSGVNTGELFF
TRBJ2-1 | TRBV7-8 | CASRMVVPYNEQFF
TRBJ2-7 | TRBV6-5 | CASSYSSGVSMEQYF
TRBJ1-2 | TRBV5-1 | CASSSGQGISGYTF
TRBJ2-3 | TRBV2 | CASSRTGTGYGDTQYF
TRBJ1-1 | TRBV19 | CASSWTGAQNTEAFF
TRBJ1-3 | TRBV27 | CASSQPGGNTIYF
TRBJ2-1 | TRBV28 | CASNGRYNEQFF
TRBJ2-7 | TRBV9 | CASSVAPHREGSHEQYF
TRBJ1-5 | TRBV27 | CASSLQGETNQPQHF